This T cell receptor beta chain was found in a study of cytomegalovirus exposure and HLA in healthy donors (dated by TCRdb to about 2017). Notes on the research overall: An earlier analysis of roughly 500 of the donors reported 250 to 350 Gb of sequence data and some 120 million unique TCR beta sequences from about 179 million T cells. Around 320 gigabases of sequencing data and approximately 85 million unique TCR sequences were included in an early release covering about 700 HLA-typed donors. Of the 398 genotyped donors, approximately 80% fell in the genetic ancestry cluster associated with self-reported Caucasian donors. The study aimed to test whether signatures of past pathogen exposure could be identified by cataloging public T cell receptors. The T cell repertoires of roughly 660 subjects were profiled by immunosequencing and related to cytomegalovirus serostatus. In addition to the first cohort of around 670 subjects, a separate validation cohort of around 110 different subjects was used. To predict cytomegalovirus infection status, the study brought together high-throughput TCR immunosequencing, statistical association of individual TCRs with disease status, and machine learning. A later analysis re-examined previously published TCR beta repertoires from more than 550 donors and added high-resolution HLA genotyping to investigate patterns of TCR occurrence. The later analysis used no new phenotypic data to find candidate immune exposures, relying instead on TCR beta sequences and their occurrence across donors. An earlier analysis of 450 to 750 of the donors used high-throughput TCR beta sequencing to judge whether each TCR beta V gene segment behaved as functional or pseudogenic. Donor age, sex, ethnicity and CMV serostatus were collected together with the repertoire data. A later genetic analysis used genome-wide SNP genotypes for about 60% of the roughly 700 donors, treating that subset as a discovery cohort. All discovery cohort repertoires had been generated using a single sequencing platform. HLA typing covered class I and class II loci at four-digit resolution. The number of typed donors differed by locus: roughly 620-630 for A, B, C, DRB1 and DQB1; 500 to 550 for DQA1; 606 for DPA1; and 400 to 480 for DPB1. Five DR-DQ haplotypes were handled as single units for association and clustering, since linkage in the cohort was strong. On average, about 200,000 unique TCR beta nucleotide sequences were sequenced per donor among about 400 genotyped donors of the cohort, with 15% to 20% of those sequences being non-productive. Findings and caveats that apply to the study as a whole: Three of the identified cytomegalovirus-associated TCR beta chains were confirmed in vitro to be specific for cytomegalovirus antigens. The study gave a list of around 170 TCR beta chains associated with cytomegalovirus. In an earlier analysis of about 600 of the donors, most TCR beta V segments appeared in productive rearrangements about 87% or about 30% of the time, broadly matching IMGT annotations. Strong co-occurrence of HLA alleles, especially DR and DQ, made assigning TCR associations to individual alleles difficult. It was suggested by the authors that the approach could potentially be generalized to other disease states and immunological phenotypes. The 87-base-pair reads could not distinguish some IMGT-functional V segments, including TRBV6-2 and TRBV6-3, so those segments were excluded. Sequencing depth was assumed to be roughly uniform across donors in the presence/absence analyses, though that assumption may not hold. A cluster of highly shared sequence variants was judged likely to be a technical artifact of the sequencing pipeline. The only immune exposure information available for the cohort was CMV serostatus. At a false discovery rate of 0.05, a later analysis linked 15,000 to 20,000 TCR beta sequences to specific HLA alleles. In both the original and validation cohorts, the classifier was reported to diagnose cytomegalovirus status with high specificity and sensitivity. Correlated functional status among segregating V segments might be attributable to linkage disequilibrium, but an unknown experimental factor could not be ruled out. A later analysis found that most CMV-associated TCR beta chains appeared HLA-restricted, with HLA associations seemingly driven largely by CMV exposure. The cohort was sequenced for TCR beta chains only, and without alpha or paired-chain data the features that could be detected were limited. In a later analysis, HLA-associated TCR beta chains showed more clonal expansion and lower generation probabilities than non-associated chains that were equally common. In a later genetic analysis, fewer N-insertions in productive TCRs were reported among donors in an Asian-associated ancestry cluster than the approximately 630-donor mean. Because counts were too low, about 15 rarely observed V segments, including chromosome 9 orphons, were left out of the earlier analysis of 500 to 750 of the donors. An association between a missense DCLRE1C variant and V-gene and J-gene trimming of TCR beta chains was found in a later genetic analysis and replicated in an independent cohort. While some public TCRs were present in many individuals, most TCR sequences turned up only very rarely across donors. In a later analysis, several top co-occurrence clusters were reported to appear linked to parvovirus B19, influenza, CMV and Epstein-Barr virus. Because HLA typing was missing for some donors at each locus, association tests included only the typed subset. A further reported finding was that TCR beta sequences accurately predicted the HLA-A and HLA-B alleles for most subjects in the first cohort. A later analysis found that TCR association rates varied across HLA loci, with DRB1 alleles showing the most associated TCRs and HLA-C alleles the fewest.

In the case of this clone: Its antigen specificity is not known. Per-nucleotide qualities are absent, and no much larger clonotype sits a single base away.

The cohort consisted of 670 or so healthy bone marrow donors. At the time of sampling, all cohort members were nominally healthy, though unrecorded immune exposures were likely present. The donor was CMV seronegative and was included in the group of hundreds of seronegative cohort members. A peripheral blood sample was collected from each donor, and TCR beta sequencing was performed on peripheral blood mononuclear cells. The Qiagen DNeasy Blood Extraction Kit was used to extract genomic DNA from the blood cell samples. The CDR3 starts with the cysteine, ends with the phenylalanine, and has 15 residues. Only CDR3 DNA is held: 45 bases, read in frame from base 1. The germline V gene encodes CDR1 SEHNR and CDR2 FQNEAQ (reference sequence). The junction carries 14 bases between V and J, which are trimmed by 1 base and 7 bases respectively. The library was prepared using the immunoSEQ multiplex PCR assay. For the multiplex PCR, a mixture combining 60 forward primers for TCR Vbeta segments and 13 reverse primers for TCR Jbeta segments was used. The CDR3 region of rearranged TCR beta genes was amplified from genomic DNA by a multiplex PCR assay. Amplified TCR beta libraries were sequenced as 87-base-pair reads on the Illumina HiSeq System. For the original study's pipeline: In a later analysis, tens of millions of unique TCR beta chains were counted across the roughly 700 repertoires, and approximately 11 million of these chains were shared by at least two donors. Raw reads were error-corrected and collapsed into unique sequences with a nearest-neighbor algorithm that merged closely related sequences to remove PCR and sequencing errors. V, D and J gene segments were assigned by aligning CDR3 sequences to IMGT reference sequences. For a sequence to be retained, a match of at least six nucleotides was required to both a V gene segment and a J gene segment. A rearrangement counted as productive if the CDR3 had no stop codons and remained in frame with V and J, and every other rearrangement counted as non-productive. Following IMGT convention, CDR3 was defined as the stretch from the second conserved V-encoded cysteine to the conserved J-encoded phenylalanine. Sequences without an unambiguous match to a single V gene segment were excluded from the earlier analysis of 587 of the donors. In an earlier analysis of 587 of the donors, V segments were called functional above 56.7% productive rearrangements and were called segregating when the between-donor standard deviation exceeded 5%. A statistical classification framework was built for diagnosing cytomegalovirus status from the catalog of TCR beta chain sequences. In a later analysis, TCR nucleotide sequences were compared against IMGT/GENE-DB human TR gene sequences so that V and J genes could be assigned. The TCRdist pipeline was used in a later analysis to assign CDR3 sequences and most-parsimonious VDJ recombination scenarios. In a later analysis, every TCR beta chain was defined by the combination of its CDR3 amino acid sequence and its V-gene family, and reads without a unique V-gene family were dropped. In a later analysis, 550 to 650 highly shared, low-generation-probability nucleotide sequences were removed to address suspected cross-contamination and a sequencing artifact. For each public chain, a later analysis derived a clonal expansion index from normalized ranks of inferred template counts within each repertoire. A later analysis computed generation probabilities with a VDJ recombination model fitted to out-of-frame rearrangements, and checked the results against IGoR. In a later analysis, TCR-TCR, TCR-HLA and TCR-CMV co-occurrence was scored with hypergeometric tests, and a repertoire-size bias correction was applied to TCR pairs. False discovery rates were estimated in a later analysis by permuting HLA or CMV assignments 20 times. In a later analysis, co-occurring TCRs were grouped with DBSCAN, and TCRdist sequence similarity was added when clustering was performed within HLA-allele-positive subsets. Repertoires with fewer than 30,000 or more than 120,000 public chains were left out of co-occurrence clustering, as were four to six repertoires with anomalous nucleotide sharing. Drawn from immuneACCESS, this table holds only the in-frame rearrangements with V and J called that TCRdb kept. Clones are partly lost; checked studies trace under half to an unresolved V gene and leave the rest unexplained. That table furnishes V, J and clone size, whereas the DNA furnished D and trimming. In all, the sample holds about 190,000 clones, and about 80% of those were seen once. The ten largest clones add up to around 0.99% of the sample.

The chain was built from TRBV7-9 and TRBJ1-5; TRBD1 is perhaps the D gene, given 6 matching bases. Sequencing was done on a sample of PBMCs. This receptor was taken from a woman between 40 and 50 years old in good health and CMV-seronegative. The CDR3 protein is CASSLGGRRGQPQHF. The nucleotide sequence reads TGTGCCAGCAGCTTAGGGGGGCGCAGGGGACAGCCCCAGCATTTT.